These 25 T cell receptor beta chains came from one sample sequenced in a study of blood T cell repertoires in COVID-19. Repertoires were generated with immunoSEQ multiplex PCR, while TCRdb's copy carries only in-frame clones and drops some. The sample holds a few hundred thousand clones; about 88% are singletons and the top ten take about 4.6%. Sequencing was carried out using peripheral blood. All receptors derive from a woman aged 40-49 years who had recovered from COVID-19.

The rearrangement uses TRBV27 and TRBJ2-7, with TRBD1 as a possible D gene (5 bases). Trimming took off 6 bases at V and 2 bases at J, with 14 bases between the two ends. CDR1 MNHEY and CDR2 SMNVEV come from the germline V gene (reference sequence). This CDR3 contains 14 residues. In nucleotides, the CDR3 is TGTGCCAGCAGAGACTTCGACAGTCCCTACGAGCAGTACTTC. Amino acid sequence: CASRDFDSPYEQYF.

The V gene is TRBV28, the J gene TRBJ2-2, with TRBD2 identical over 8 bases. The CDR3 consists of 16 residues. Germline V gene sequence: CDR1 MDHEN, CDR2 SYDVKM. The V segment lost 5 bases and the J segment 1 base; nucleotides outside the gene matches: 6. CDR3 bases: TGTGCCAGCAGTACTCCGGGACTAGGGAACACCGGGGAGCTGTTTTTT. Protein sequence: CASSTPGLGNTGELFF.

The chain employs TRBV12-3 or TRBV12-4 and TRBJ2-1; perhaps TRBD2 as D (5 bases). The CDR3 runs to 12 residues. V was trimmed by 2 bases and J by 9 bases, leaving 8 bases between them. The CDR3 reads CASSLSGLEQFF. Here the CDR3 DNA reads TGTGCCAGCAGTTTAAGCGGACTTGAGCAGTTCTTC.

J is TRBJ2-3 and V is TRBV10-1; 10 bases match TRBD2. J lost 0 bases, V lost 3 bases, and 6 bases had no gene match. Germline assignment: CDR1 WNHNN and CDR2 SYGVQD (reference sequence). The CDR3 runs 17 residues. CDR3 amino acids: CASSDTIAGGSTDTQYF. Here the CDR3 DNA reads TGCGCCAGCAGTGATACGATAGCGGGGGGAAGCACAGATACGCAGTATTTT.

The rearrangement links TRBV5-1 to TRBJ2-3; 8 bases map to TRBD2. The J segment lost 0 bases and the V segment lost 2 bases, leaving 11 bases of the junction unmatched. This CDR3 has 18 residues. Per germline, CDR1 SGHRS and CDR2 YFSETQ. The CDR3: CASSFDTGGPLSTDTQYF. Here the CDR3 DNA reads TGCGCCAGCAGCTTTGACACGGGGGGGCCCCTCAGCACAGATACGCAGTATTTT.

The chain joins TRBV25-1 to TRBJ1-2, with 9 bases lining up with TRBD1. V dropped 4 bases and J dropped 8; count of bases not matched to a gene: 8. Germline assignment: CDR1 MGHDK and CDR2 SYGVNS. The CDR3 has 14 residues. The CDR3 reads CASSAAGTGRGYTF. In DNA form, the CDR3 reads TGTGCCAGCAGTGCAGCTGGGACAGGGCGCGGCTACACCTTC.

V and J are TRBV24-1 and TRBJ2-1, with D perhaps TRBD2 (6 bases). This CDR3 region has 11 residues. Trimming took 3 bases from V and 11 from J, leaving 7 bases between them. The germline V gene encodes CDR1 KGHDR and CDR2 SFDVKD. The chain's CDR3 is CATSDGGKQFF. The CDR3 DNA reads as TGTGCCACCAGTGATGGCGGGAAGCAGTTCTTC.

The V and J genes are TRBV11-2 and TRBJ1-6; 7 bases fit TRBD1. There are 16 residues in the CDR3. Germline CDR1 SGHAT, CDR2 FQNNGV. The J segment lost 7 bases and the V segment lost 6 bases, leaving 12 bases of the junction unmatched. CDR3 loop: CASSKNQGDRNSPLHF. CDR3 in DNA: TGTGCCAGCAGTAAAAATCAGGGGGACCGGAATTCACCCCTCCACTTT.

The chain couples TRBV6-2 or TRBV6-3 to TRBJ1-2, with TRBD1 matching over 9 bases. Germline V gene sequence: CDR1 MNHEY, CDR2 SVGEGT. The CDR3 contains 16 residues. J lost 0 bases, V lost 5 bases, and 7 bases had no gene match. The CDR3 region has the DNA TGTGCCAGCAGTCCGGACAGGGGCCCTACTAACTATGGCTACACCTTC. Encoded protein: CASSPDRGPTNYGYTF.

This clone was found a few times. V usage is TRBV7-3 and J usage is TRBJ2-1, with D possibly TRBD2 on 5 matching bases. The CDR3 contains 14 residues. Germline V lookup: CDR1 SGHTA, CDR2 FQGTGA. V lost 2 bases and J lost 3, with 8 bases in between. The CDR3 loop is CASSLAGRYNEQFF. CDR3 sequence (DNA): TGTGCCAGCAGCTTAGCGGGCCGCTACAATGAGCAGTTCTTC.

The chain uses TRBV10-2 and TRBJ2-6, with TRBD1 identical over 10 bases. Unmatched junction bases numbered 7, after V lost 6 bases and J lost 2 bases. CDR3 length: 17 residues. Germline V gene sequence: CDR1 WSHSY, CDR2 SAAADI. CDR3 DNA sequence: TGCGCCAGCAGATCCGGGACAGGGGTGGCTGGGGCCAACGTCCTGACTTTC. This encodes CASRSGTGVAGANVLTF.

V and J are TRBV12-3 or TRBV12-4 and TRBJ1-2; 7 bases fit TRBD1. The CDR3 has 13 amino acids. V shed 3 bases, J shed 7 bases, and the junction held 5 bases outside the gene matches. The chain's CDR3 is CASSFPGGLGYTF. The CDR3 bases are TGTGCCAGCAGTTTTCCAGGGGGTCTTGGCTACACCTTC.

Only one count was recorded for this clone. The gene calls are TRBV27 and TRBJ2-7; 8 positions match TRBD1. CDR1 MNHEY and CDR2 SMNVEV come from the germline V gene (reference sequence). This CDR3 comprises 15 residues. Unmatched junction bases numbered 12, after V lost 8 bases and J lost 3 bases. The CDR3 nucleotides are TGTGCCAGCGTCGGATTCCGGACAGGGTTCTACGAGCAGTACTTC. Translating gives CASVGFRTGFYEQYF.

The V and J genes are TRBV6-5 and TRBJ1-1; 8 bases agree with TRBD1. Germline values: CDR1 MNHEY, CDR2 SVGAGI. The CDR3 contains 14 residues. Losses at the gene ends were 6 bases for V and 0 bases for J; bases not matched to a gene: 3. CDR3 protein: CASRHRGMNTEAFF. As DNA, the CDR3 is TGTGCCAGCAGGCACAGGGGGATGAACACTGAAGCTTTCTTT.

The gene calls are TRBV3-1 (or the pseudogene TRBV3-2) and TRBJ1-2; D may be TRBD1 (5 bases). In germline, CDR1 is LGHDT, CDR2 YNNKEL (reference sequence). The CDR3 length is 16 residues. Trimming removed 0 bases at V and 0 bases at J, with 11 bases between. The chain's CDR3 is CASSQDAATANYGYTF. CDR3 sequence (DNA): TGTGCCAGCAGCCAAGATGCCGCGACAGCTAACTATGGCTACACCTTC.

The J gene is TRBJ2-2, the V gene TRBV7-2, with a possible D match to TRBD1 (6 bases). V gave up 2 bases and J gave up 1 base, with 11 bases separating them. Germline V gene lookup returns CDR1 SGHTA and CDR2 FQGNSA. There are 16 residues in the CDR3. CDR3 nucleotides: TGTGCCAGCAGCTTATGGGGGCCAGGGAACACCGGGGAGCTGTTTTTT. It codes for CASSLWGPGNTGELFF.

The chain links TRBV5-6 to TRBJ2-7, with a tentative D call TRBD1 (6 bases). The germline gives CDR1 SGHDT, CDR2 YYEEEE. The CDR3 spans 15 residues. The V end lost 1 base, the J end lost 2 bases, and 13 bases lay between the germline ends. CDR3 bases: TGTGCCAGCAGCTTGCTCACAGGGACCCCCTACGAGCAGTACTTC. Translating gives CASSLLTGTPYEQYF.

The rearrangement uses TRBV27 and TRBJ2-2; maybe TRBD2 (5 bases). V lost 10 bases, J lost 5 bases, and 17 bases lay in between. The length of the CDR3 is 14 residues. In germline, CDR1 is MNHEY, CDR2 SMNVEV (reference sequence). CDR3: CATAPGYRTGELFF. The CDR3 DNA reads TGTGCCACCGCCCCGGGGTACAGAACCGGGGAGCTGTTTTTT.

Only a few counts were recorded for this clone. This sequence joins TRBV5-1 and TRBJ2-1; D is uncertain. V was shortened by 4 bases and J by 9 bases, with 14 bases between the two germline ends. This CDR3 has 13 residues. The germline V gene encodes CDR1 SGHRS and CDR2 YFSETQ. CDR3 protein: CASSLEATPEQFF. DNA for the CDR3: TGCGCCAGCAGCCTCGAGGCAACGCCTGAGCAGTTCTTC.

The gene calls are TRBV5-6 and TRBJ2-3; 10 positions agree with TRBD1. This CDR3 comprises 15 residues. V lost 2 bases, J lost 6 bases, and 6 bases stayed unmatched. Germline CDR1 reads SGHDT; CDR2 reads YYEEEE. The DNA for the CDR3 is TGTGCCAGCAGCTTCCCGGGACAGGGGACGGATACGCAGTATTTT. Translating it yields CASSFPGQGTDTQYF.

The sample holds one count of this clone. The chain has TRBV7-3 and TRBJ2-3; a possible D gene is TRBD1 (6 bases). The V end was cut by 1 base, the J end by 2 bases, with 16 bases between. The CDR3 is 17 amino acids. Per the germline V gene, CDR1 is SGHTA and CDR2 is FQGTGA. Here the CDR3 reads CASSLRGVGTPTDTQYF. The CDR3 nucleotides read TGTGCCAGCAGCTTAAGGGGCGTGGGGACACCCACAGATACGCAGTATTTT.

The chain couples TRBV9 to TRBJ1-2, with D tentatively TRBD1 (5 bases). Trimming cost V 3 bases and J 1 base, with 7 bases left between them. Looked up from germline, CDR1 is SGDLS and CDR2 is YYNGEE. The CDR3 extends over 13 amino acids. CDR3: CASSGTFNYGYTF. For the CDR3, the DNA is TGTGCCAGCAGCGGGACATTTAACTATGGCTACACCTTC.

The CDR3 reads CASSVEPRNTEAFF. CDR3 nucleotide sequence: TGTGCCAGCAGCGTAGAACCCAGAAACACTGAAGCTTTCTTT. The V and J genes are TRBV9 and TRBJ1-1; D not certain. Germline V gene sequence: CDR1 SGDLS, CDR2 YYNGEE. V shed 0 bases and J shed 2 bases, with 8 bases lying between them. This CDR3 has 14 residues.

V is TRBV7-9 and J is TRBJ2-3, with TRBD1 as a possible D gene (5 bases). V lost 5 bases to trimming and J lost 2 bases, with 20 bases between them. This CDR3 spans 17 amino acids. The germline gives CDR1 SEHNR, CDR2 FQNEAQ (reference sequence). CDR3 bases: TGTGCCAGCAGCCTGGGCCAGGGAATACGGACCACAGATACGCAGTATTTT. It encodes CASSLGQGIRTTDTQYF.

This chain links TRBV28 with TRBJ2-3; TRBD2 aligns across 12 bases. The CDR3 is 15 amino acids. Per germline, CDR1 MDHEN and CDR2 SYDVKM. With V trimmed by 5 bases and J by 1 base, 1 base remained unmatched. The CDR3 loop reads CASSLAGGGTDTQYF. The CDR3 nucleotides are TGTGCCAGCAGTCTAGCGGGGGGGGGCACAGATACGCAGTATTTT.